A single sample gave rise to the 9 T cell receptor beta chains below, sequenced in a study of T cell responses to AZD1222 COVID-19 vaccine (dated by TCRdb to the early 2020s). Library generation was performed with the immunoSEQ multiplex PCR assay. The clones in this table, taken by TCRdb from immuneACCESS, are in-frame only. Not every clone is retained; where verified, under half of the shortfall comes from an unresolved V gene, and the cause of the rest is unknown. This sample lists more than 85,000 clones; roughly nine tenths were detected once. About a sixth of the sample is held by the ten biggest clonotypes. The meaning of the sample's time point label: baseline before first vaccination. Sequenced material: peripheral blood, taken on day 0 of AZD1222 vaccination. The source of these receptors is an adult in good health.

The V gene is TRBV18, the J gene TRBJ2-4; D possibly corresponds to TRBD1 (6 bases). Trimming cost V 3 bases and J 6 bases, with 15 bases left between them. The CDR3 extends over 15 amino acids. The germline gives CDR1 KGHSH, CDR2 LQKENI. CDR3 protein: CASSPQGIQLNIQYF. Here the CDR3 DNA reads TGTGCCAGCTCACCGCAGGGGATTCAGCTAAACATTCAGTACTTC.

The chain is built from TRBV7-8 and TRBJ1-2, with TRBD1 identical over 7 bases. The length of the CDR3 is 15 residues. CDR1 is SGHVS and CDR2 is FQNEAQ in the germline V gene. Trimming took 5 bases from V and 4 from J; bases not matched to a gene: 10. The CDR3 region has the DNA TGTGCCAGCAGCCGACGGGACAGCTACTCCTATGGCTACACCTTC. Protein sequence: CASSRRDSYSYGYTF. Full variable domain (missing parts from reference TRBV7-8 and TRBJ1-2): GAGVSQSPRYKVAKRGQDVALRCDPISGHVSLFWYQQALGQGPEFLTYFQNEAQLDKSGLPSDRFFAERPEGSVSTLKIQRTQQEDSAVYLCASSRRDSYSYGYTFGSGTRLTVV.

The chain uses TRBV6-5 and TRBJ1-1; possibly TRBD1 for D (5 bases). The V gene lost 10 bases and the J gene lost 6 bases, with 15 bases spanning the gap. The CDR3 is 12 amino acids. The germline V gene encodes CDR1 MNHEY and CDR2 SVGAGI. CDR3 in amino acids: CATKGTGPEAFF. In DNA form, the CDR3 reads TGTGCCACGAAAGGGACGGGACCTGAAGCTTTCTTT.

The V gene is TRBV2, the J gene TRBJ1-1; 10 nucleotides agree with TRBD1. Germline assignment: CDR1 SNHLY and CDR2 FYNNEI. V lost 6 bases to trimming and J lost 4 bases; unmatched junction nucleotides: 5. This CDR3 region has 14 residues. The CDR3 DNA reads as TGTGCCAGCAGGGCCGGGACAGGGGTCACTGAAGCTTTCTTT. This encodes CASRAGTGVTEAFF.

The chain recombines TRBV5-1 with TRBJ1-4; no clear D gene. The length of the CDR3 is 14 residues. V gave up 3 bases and J gave up 2 bases, with 8 bases separating them. Germline V gene sequence: CDR1 SGHRS, CDR2 YFSETQ. In nucleotides, the CDR3 is TGCGCCAGCAGCTCCTTGAGTACTAATGAAAAACTGTTTTTT. Amino acids: CASSSLSTNEKLFF.

This rearrangement joins TRBV7-9 to TRBJ2-5, with D maybe TRBD2 (6 bases). Trimming took off 3 bases at V and 4 bases at J, with 12 bases between the two ends. Looked up from germline, CDR1 is SEHNR and CDR2 is FQNEAQ (reference sequence). The CDR3 length is 14 residues. In DNA form, the CDR3 reads TGTGCCAGCAGCTTCGGGGGTCGTGGAGAGACCCAGTACTTC. Encoded protein: CASSFGGRGETQYF.

This clone was detected once. The genes are TRBV19 and TRBJ1-1; no reliable D call. The CDR3 contains 13 residues. The germline V gene has CDR1 LNHDA and CDR2 SQIVND (reference sequence). V gave up 5 bases and J gave up 5 bases, with 12 bases separating them. In DNA, the CDR3 is TGTGCCAGTAGTGCCCAGGTGGGGACTGAAGCTTTCTTT. Residues: CASSAQVGTEAFF. The full variable domain, with the rest looked up from reference TRBV19 and TRBJ1-1, is DGGITQSPKYLFRKEGQNVTLSCEQNLNHDAMYWYRQDPGQGLRLIYYSQIVNDFQKGDIAEGYSVSREKKESFPLTVTSAQKNPTAFYLCASSAQVGTEAFFGQGTRLTVV.

This chain uses TRBV9 with TRBJ2-3, with 9 bases fitting TRBD2. V lost 3 bases and J lost 1; bases outside the gene matches: 9. CDR3 length: 17 amino acids. Germline-derived CDR1 and CDR2 are SGDLS and YYNGEE. The CDR3 nucleotides are TGTGCCAGCAGCGCCGGGACTAGCCCCGGGGGCACAGATACGCAGTATTTT. Translating gives CASSAGTSPGGTDTQYF. The entire variable domain, with the rest obtained from reference TRBV9 and TRBJ2-3, is as follows: DSGVTQTPKHLITATGQRVTLRCSPRSGDLSVYWYQQSLDQGLQFLIQYYNGEERAKGNILERFSAQQFPDLHSELNLSSLELGDSALYFCASSAGTSPGGTDTQYFGPGTRLTVL.

This clone was seen just once. The rearrangement joins TRBV6-6 to TRBJ1-4; no definite D call. The CDR3 totals 15 residues. The germline gives CDR1 MNHNY, CDR2 SVGAGI (reference sequence). The germline V and J ends were trimmed by 7 bases and 8 bases, with 20 bases remaining between them. CDR3: CASTPLAGQGEKLFF. CDR3 nucleotides: TGTGCCAGCACCCCTTTAGCGGGCCAAGGGGAAAAACTGTTTTTT.